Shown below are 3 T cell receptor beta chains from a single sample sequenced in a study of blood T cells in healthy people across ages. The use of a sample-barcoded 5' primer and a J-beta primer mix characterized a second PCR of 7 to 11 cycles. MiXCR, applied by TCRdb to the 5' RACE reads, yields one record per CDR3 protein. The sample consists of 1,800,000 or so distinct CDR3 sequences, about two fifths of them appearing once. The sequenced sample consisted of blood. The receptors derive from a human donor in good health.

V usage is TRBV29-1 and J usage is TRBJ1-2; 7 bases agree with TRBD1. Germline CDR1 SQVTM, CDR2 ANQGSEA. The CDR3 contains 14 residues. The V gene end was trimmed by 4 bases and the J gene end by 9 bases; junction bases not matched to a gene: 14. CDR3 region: CSVALGTVQGSYTF. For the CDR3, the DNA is TGCAGCGTTGCCCTAGGGACAGTCCAGGGAAGCTACACCTTC.

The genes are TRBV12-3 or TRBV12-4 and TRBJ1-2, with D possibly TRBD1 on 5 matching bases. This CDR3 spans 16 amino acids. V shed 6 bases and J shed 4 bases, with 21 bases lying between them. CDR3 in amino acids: CASSPPGPSTIYGYTF. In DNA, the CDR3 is TGTGCCAGCAGCCCCCCGGGACCCTCAACTATCTATGGCTACACCTTC.

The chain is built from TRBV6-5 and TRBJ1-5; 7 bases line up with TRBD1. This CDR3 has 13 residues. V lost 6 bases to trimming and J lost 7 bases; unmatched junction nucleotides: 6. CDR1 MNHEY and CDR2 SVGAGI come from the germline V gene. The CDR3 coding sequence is TGTGCCAGCAGGCGGACAGGCCGACAGCCCCAGCATTTT. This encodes CASRRTGRQPQHF.